Presented here are 2 T cell receptor beta chains from one specimen sequenced in a study of shared clonotypes between healthy human individuals. TCRdb's table, derived via immunoSEQ multiplex PCR, lists solely in-frame clones and lacks some. Of fewer than 800,000 clones in the sample, under 95% were seen once. Naive CD8 populations comprised CD45RO-negative cells positively selected for CCR7, excluding terminally differentiated effector memory CD45RA+ cells. The source material was naive CD8+ T cells sorted from blood. The origin of the receptors is a man younger than 40 in good health.

The V gene is TRBV18, the J gene TRBJ2-7; D perhaps matches TRBD1 (5 bases). Trimming cost V 3 bases and J 0 bases, with 9 bases left between them. Germline V gene sequence: CDR1 KGHSH, CDR2 LQKENI. The CDR3 extends over 14 amino acids. The CDR3 loop is CASSPTAYSYEQYF. The DNA for the CDR3 is TGTGCCAGCTCACCGACAGCATACTCCTACGAGCAGTACTTC.

The chain uses TRBV13 and TRBJ2-1; 8 bases match TRBD2. Germline CDR1 reads PRHDT; CDR2 reads FYEKMQ (reference sequence). The CDR3 has 13 amino acids. Trimming removed 4 bases from V and 8 bases from J; junction bases left unmatched: 4. CDR3 residues: CASSSRGGDEQFF. The CDR3 coding sequence is TGTGCCAGCAGCTCTCGGGGGGGTGATGAGCAGTTCTTC.